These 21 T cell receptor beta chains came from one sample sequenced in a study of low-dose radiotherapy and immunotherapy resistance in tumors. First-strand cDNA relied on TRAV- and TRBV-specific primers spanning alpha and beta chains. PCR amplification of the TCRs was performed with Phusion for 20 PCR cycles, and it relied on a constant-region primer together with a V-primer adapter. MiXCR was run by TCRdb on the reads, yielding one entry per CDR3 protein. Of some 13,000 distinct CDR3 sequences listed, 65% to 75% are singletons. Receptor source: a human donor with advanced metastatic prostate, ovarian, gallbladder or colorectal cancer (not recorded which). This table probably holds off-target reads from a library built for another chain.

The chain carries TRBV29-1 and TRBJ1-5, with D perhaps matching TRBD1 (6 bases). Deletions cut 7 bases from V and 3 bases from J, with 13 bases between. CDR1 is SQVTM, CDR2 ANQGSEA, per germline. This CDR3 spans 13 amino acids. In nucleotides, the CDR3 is TGCAGCGGCCAGACAGGATCCAATCAGCCCCAGCATTTT. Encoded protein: CSGQTGSNQPQHF.

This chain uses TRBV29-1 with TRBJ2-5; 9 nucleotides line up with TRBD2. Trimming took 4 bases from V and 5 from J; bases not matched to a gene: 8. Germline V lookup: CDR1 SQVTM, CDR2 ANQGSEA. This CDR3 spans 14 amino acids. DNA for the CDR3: TGCAGCGTTGGGTTCAGCGGGGGGAGCGAGACCCAGTACTTC. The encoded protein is CSVGFSGGSETQYF.

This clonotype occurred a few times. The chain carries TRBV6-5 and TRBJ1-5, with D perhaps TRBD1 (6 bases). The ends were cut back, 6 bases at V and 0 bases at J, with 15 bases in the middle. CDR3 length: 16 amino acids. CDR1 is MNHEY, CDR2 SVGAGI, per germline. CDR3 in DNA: TGTGCCAGCAGGCCACAGGGAGGAATTAGCAATCAGCCCCAGCATTTT. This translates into CASRPQGGISNQPQHF.

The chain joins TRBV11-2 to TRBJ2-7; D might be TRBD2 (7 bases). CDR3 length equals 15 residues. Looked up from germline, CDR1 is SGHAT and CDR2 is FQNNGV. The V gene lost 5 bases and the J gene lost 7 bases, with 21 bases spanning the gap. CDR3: CASSRGGREREEQYF. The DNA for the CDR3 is TGTGCCAGCAGCAGGGGGGGCAGGGAGAGAGAGGAGCAGTACTTC.

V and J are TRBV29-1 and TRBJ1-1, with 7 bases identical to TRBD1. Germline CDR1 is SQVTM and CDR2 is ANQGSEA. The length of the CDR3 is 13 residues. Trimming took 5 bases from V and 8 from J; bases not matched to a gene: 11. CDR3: CSVKGQYYLEAFF. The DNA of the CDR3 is TGCAGCGTTAAGGGACAGTATTACCTAGAAGCTTTCTTT. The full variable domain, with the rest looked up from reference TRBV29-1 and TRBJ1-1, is SAVISQKPSRDICQRGTSLTIQCQVDSQVTMMFWYRQQPGQSLTLIATANQGSEATYESGFVIDKFPISRPNLTFSTLTVSNMSPEDSSIYLCSVKGQYYLEAFFGQGTRLTVV.

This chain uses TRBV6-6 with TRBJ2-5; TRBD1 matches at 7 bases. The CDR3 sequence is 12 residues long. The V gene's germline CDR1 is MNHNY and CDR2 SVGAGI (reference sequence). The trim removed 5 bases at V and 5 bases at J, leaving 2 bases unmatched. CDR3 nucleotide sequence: TGTGCCAGCAGTCCCAGGGGGGAGACCCAGTACTTC. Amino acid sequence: CASSPRGETQYF.

The CDR3 DNA follows: TGTGCCAGCAGCTTTACTGGCTTCAACGAGCAGTACTTC. Its protein product is CASSFTGFNEQYF. The genes are TRBV5-6 and TRBJ2-7; D not certain. The V end lost 2 bases, the J end lost 5 bases, and 11 bases lay between the germline ends. Germline loops: CDR1 SGHDT, CDR2 YYEEEE. CDR3 length: 13 residues.

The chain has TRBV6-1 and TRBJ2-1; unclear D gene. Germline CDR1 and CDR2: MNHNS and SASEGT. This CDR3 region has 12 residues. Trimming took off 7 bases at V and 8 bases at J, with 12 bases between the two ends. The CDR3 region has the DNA TGTGCCAGCACGTCCGGTCTTGATGAGCAGTTCTTC. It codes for CASTSGLDEQFF.

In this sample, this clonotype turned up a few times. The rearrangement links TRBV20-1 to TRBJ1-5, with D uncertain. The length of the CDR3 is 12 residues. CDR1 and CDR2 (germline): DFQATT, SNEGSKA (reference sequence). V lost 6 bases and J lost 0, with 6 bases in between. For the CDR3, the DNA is TGCAGTGCCAGCTATAGCAATCAGCCCCAGCATTTT. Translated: CSASYSNQPQHF.

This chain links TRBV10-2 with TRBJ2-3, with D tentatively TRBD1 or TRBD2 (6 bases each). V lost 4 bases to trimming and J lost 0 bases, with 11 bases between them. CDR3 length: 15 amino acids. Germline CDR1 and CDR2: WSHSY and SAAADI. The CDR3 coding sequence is TGCGCCAGCAGTGTAGGGGGGAGTAGCACAGATACGCAGTATTTT. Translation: CASSVGGSSTDTQYF.

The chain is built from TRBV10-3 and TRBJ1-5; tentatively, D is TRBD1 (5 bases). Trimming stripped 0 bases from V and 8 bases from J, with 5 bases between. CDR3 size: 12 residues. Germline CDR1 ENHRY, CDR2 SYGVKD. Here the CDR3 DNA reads TGTGCCATCAGTGAGTCGGGGGAGCCCCAGCATTTT. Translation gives CAISESGEPQHF.

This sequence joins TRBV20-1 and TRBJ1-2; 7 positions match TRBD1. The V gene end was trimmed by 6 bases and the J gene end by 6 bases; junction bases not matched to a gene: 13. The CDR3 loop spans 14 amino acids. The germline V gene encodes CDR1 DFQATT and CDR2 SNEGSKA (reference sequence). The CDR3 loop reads CSAPEGGGGHGYTF. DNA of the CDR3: TGCAGTGCGCCCGAGGGGGGAGGGGGCCATGGCTACACCTTC.

The CDR3 loop is CASSSRQGNQPQHF. The DNA for the CDR3 is TGTGCCAGCAGTTCCCGACAGGGGAATCAGCCCCAGCATTTT. The chain combines TRBV12-3 or TRBV12-4 with TRBJ1-5, with 8 positions matching TRBD1. The CDR3 contains 14 residues. Trimming took 4 bases from V and 4 from J; bases not matched to a gene: 3.

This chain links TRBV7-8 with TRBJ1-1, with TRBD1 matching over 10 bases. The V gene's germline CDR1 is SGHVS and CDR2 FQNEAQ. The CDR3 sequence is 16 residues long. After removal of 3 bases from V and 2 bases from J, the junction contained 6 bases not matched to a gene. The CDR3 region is CASSLRDRGSNTEAFF. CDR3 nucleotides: TGTGCCAGCAGCTTGAGGGACAGGGGAAGTAACACTGAAGCTTTCTTT.

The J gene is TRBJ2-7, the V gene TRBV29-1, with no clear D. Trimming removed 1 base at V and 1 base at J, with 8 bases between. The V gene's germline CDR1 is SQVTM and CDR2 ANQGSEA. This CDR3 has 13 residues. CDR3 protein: CSVEVQDSYEQYF. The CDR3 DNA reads TGCAGCGTTGAAGTGCAGGATTCCTACGAGCAGTACTTC.

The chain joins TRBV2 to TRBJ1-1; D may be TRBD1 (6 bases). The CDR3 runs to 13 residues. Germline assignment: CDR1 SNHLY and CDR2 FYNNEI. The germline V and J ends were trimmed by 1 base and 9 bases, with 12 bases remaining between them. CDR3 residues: CASSEDRVPKAFF. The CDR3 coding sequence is TGTGCCAGCAGTGAAGACAGGGTTCCCAAAGCTTTCTTT.

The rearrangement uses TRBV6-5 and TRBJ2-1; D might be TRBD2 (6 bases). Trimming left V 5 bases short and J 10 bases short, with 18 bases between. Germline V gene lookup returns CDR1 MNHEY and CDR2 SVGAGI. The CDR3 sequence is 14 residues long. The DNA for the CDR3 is TGTGCCAGCAGTGTCGGGACTCCCATGGGGGAGCAGTTCTTC. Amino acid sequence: CASSVGTPMGEQFF.

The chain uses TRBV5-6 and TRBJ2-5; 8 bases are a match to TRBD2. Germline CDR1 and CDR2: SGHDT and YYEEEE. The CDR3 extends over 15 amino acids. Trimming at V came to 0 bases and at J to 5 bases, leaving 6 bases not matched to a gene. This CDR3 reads CASSLAGGPWETQYF. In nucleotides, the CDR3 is TGTGCCAGCAGCTTGGCGGGGGGGCCATGGGAGACCCAGTACTTC.

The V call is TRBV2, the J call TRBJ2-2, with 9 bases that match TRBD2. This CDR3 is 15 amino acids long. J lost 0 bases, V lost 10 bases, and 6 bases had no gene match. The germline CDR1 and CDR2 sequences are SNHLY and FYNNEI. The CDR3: CAKSLAGSNTGELFF. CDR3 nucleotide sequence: TGTGCCAAAAGCCTAGCGGGGTCGAACACCGGGGAGCTGTTTTTT.

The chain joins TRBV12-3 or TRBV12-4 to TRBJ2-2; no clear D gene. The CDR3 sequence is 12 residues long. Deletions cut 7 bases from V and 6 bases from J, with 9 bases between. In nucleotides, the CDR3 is TGTGCCAGCACCAAGGTGTCCGGGGAGCTGTTTTTT. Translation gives CASTKVSGELFF.

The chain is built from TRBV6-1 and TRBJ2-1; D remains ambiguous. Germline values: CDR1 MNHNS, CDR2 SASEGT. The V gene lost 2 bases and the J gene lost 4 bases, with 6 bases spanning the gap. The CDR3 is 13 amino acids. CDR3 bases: TGTGCCAGCAGTGAACAACAATACAATGAGCAGTTCTTC. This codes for CASSEQQYNEQFF.